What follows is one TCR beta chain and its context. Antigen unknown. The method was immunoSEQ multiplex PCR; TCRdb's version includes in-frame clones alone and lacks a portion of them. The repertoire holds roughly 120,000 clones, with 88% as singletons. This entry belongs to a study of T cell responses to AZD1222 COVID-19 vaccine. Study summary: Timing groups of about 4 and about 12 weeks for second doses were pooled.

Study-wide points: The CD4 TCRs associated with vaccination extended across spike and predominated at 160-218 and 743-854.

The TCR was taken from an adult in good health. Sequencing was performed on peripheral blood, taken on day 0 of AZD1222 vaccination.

The CDR3 loop is CASNTGTSGTYEQYF. CDR3 nucleotide sequence: TGTGCCAGCAATACCGGGACTAGCGGAACCTACGAGCAGTACTTC. This rearrangement joins TRBV2 to TRBJ2-7, with 11 positions matching TRBD2. The CDR3 loop spans 15 amino acids. The ends lost 7 bases at V and 2 bases at J; junction bases unmatched: 7. Germline V lookup: CDR1 SNHLY, CDR2 FYNNEI.